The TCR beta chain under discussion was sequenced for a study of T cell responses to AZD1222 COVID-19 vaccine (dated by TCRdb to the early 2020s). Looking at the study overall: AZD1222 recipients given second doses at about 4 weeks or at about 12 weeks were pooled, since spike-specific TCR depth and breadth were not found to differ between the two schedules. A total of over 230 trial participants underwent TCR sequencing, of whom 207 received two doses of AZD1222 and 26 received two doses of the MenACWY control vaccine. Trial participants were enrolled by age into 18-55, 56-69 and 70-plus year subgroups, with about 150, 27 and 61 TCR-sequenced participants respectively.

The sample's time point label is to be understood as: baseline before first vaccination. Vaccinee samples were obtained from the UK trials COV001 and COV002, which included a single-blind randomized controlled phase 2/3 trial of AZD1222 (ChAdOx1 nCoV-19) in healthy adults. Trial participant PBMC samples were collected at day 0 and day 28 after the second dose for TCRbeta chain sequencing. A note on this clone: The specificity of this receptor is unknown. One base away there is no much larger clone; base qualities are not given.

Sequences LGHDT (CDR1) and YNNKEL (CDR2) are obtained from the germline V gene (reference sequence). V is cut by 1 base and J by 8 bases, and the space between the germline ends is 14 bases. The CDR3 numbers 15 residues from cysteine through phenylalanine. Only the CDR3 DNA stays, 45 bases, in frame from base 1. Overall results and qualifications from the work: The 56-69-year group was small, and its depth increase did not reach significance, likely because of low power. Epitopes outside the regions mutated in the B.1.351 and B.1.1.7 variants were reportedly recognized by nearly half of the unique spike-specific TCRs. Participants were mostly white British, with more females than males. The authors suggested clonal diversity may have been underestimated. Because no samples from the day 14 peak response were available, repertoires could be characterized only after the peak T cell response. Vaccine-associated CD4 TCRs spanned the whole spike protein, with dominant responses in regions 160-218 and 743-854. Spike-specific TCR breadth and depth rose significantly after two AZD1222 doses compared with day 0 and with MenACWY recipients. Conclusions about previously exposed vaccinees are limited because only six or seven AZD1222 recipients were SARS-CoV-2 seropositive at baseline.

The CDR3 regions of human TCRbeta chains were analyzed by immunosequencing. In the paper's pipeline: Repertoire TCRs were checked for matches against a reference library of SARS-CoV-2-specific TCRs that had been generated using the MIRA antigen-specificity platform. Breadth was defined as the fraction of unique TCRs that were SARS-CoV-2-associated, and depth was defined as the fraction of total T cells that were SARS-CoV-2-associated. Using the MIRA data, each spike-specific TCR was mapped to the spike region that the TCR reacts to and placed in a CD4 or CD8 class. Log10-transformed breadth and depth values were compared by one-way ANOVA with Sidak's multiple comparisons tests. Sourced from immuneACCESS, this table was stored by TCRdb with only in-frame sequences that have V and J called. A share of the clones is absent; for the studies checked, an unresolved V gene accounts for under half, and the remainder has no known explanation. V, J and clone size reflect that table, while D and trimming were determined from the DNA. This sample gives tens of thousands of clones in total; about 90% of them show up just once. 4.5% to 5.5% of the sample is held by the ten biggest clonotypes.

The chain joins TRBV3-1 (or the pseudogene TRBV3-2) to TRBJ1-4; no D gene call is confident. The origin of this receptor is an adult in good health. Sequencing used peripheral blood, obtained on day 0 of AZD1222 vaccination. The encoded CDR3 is CASSQVRDRREKLFF. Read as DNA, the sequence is TGTGCCAGCAGCCAAGTCCGCGACCGGCGCGAAAAACTGTTTTTT.